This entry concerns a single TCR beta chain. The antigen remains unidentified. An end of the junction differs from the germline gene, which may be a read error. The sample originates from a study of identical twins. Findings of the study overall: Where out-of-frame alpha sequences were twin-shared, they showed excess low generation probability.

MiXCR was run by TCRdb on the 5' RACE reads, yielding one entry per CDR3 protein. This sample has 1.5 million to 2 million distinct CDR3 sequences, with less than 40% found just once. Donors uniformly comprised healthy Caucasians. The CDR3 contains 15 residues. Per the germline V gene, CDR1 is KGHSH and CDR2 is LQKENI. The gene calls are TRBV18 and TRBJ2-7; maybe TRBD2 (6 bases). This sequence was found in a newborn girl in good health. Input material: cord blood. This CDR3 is CASSPRASASYGQYF. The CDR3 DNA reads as TGTGCCAGCTCACCACGGGCTAGCGCCTCATACGGGCAGTACTTC.